These 17 T cell receptor beta chains were sequenced from one sample in a study of stem cell transplantation in POMP-related autoinflammatory disease. Sequencing used immunoSEQ multiplex PCR; TCRdb keeps in-frame clones, though not all of them. The profile shows tens of thousands of clones, approximately 91% of them singletons. Sequenced here: CD4+ T cells from PBMCs, sampled after stem cell transplantation. The receptors were gathered from a human patient with POMP-related autoinflammation and immune dysregulation (PRAID). Some T cells may be provided by the graft donor.

V usage is TRBV28 and J usage is TRBJ2-7, with no clear D. The germline V gene encodes CDR1 MDHEN and CDR2 SYDVKM. The V and J ends lost 3 bases and 5 bases respectively, with 5 bases between them. This CDR3 is built from 11 residues. The CDR3 sequence is CASSFQDEQYV. CDR3 sequence (DNA): TGTGCCAGCAGTTTCCAGGACGAGCAGTACGTC.

V usage is TRBV7-2 and J usage is TRBJ2-7; D gene unclear. CDR1 and CDR2 from the germline V gene are SGHTA and FQGNSA. This CDR3 is 14 amino acids long. The V end lost 2 bases, the J end lost 6 bases, and 14 bases lay between the germline ends. The CDR3 sequence is CASSLYGLGSEQYF. The CDR3 nucleotides are TGTGCCAGCAGCTTATATGGTCTGGGCAGCGAGCAGTACTTC. Drawing the rest from reference TRBV7-2 and TRBJ2-7, the complete variable domain is GAGVSQSPSNKVTEKGKDVELRCDPISGHTALYWYRQSLGQGLEFLIYFQGNSAPDKSGLPSDRFSAERTGGSVSTLTIQRTQQEDSAVYLCASSLYGLGSEQYFGPGTRLTVT.

The chain couples TRBV10-1 to TRBJ2-5; D may be TRBD1 (6 bases). The CDR3 sequence is 16 residues long. Deletions cut 0 bases from V and 5 bases from J, with 16 bases between. Germline V gives CDR1 WNHNN, CDR2 SYGVQD (reference sequence). The DNA for the CDR3 is TGCGCCAGCAGTGAGTCCATTCTGGGGGCTTGGGAGACCCAGTACTTC. Amino acid sequence: CASSESILGAWETQYF.

The gene calls are TRBV27 and TRBJ2-2, with D possibly being TRBD1 (6 bases). This CDR3 is built from 16 residues. Germline CDR1 reads MNHEY; CDR2 reads SMNVEV (reference sequence). V was cut by 5 bases and J by 4 bases, with 17 bases left in between. CDR3 in amino acids: CASSNNRVSVTGELFF. DNA for the CDR3: TGTGCCAGCAGTAACAACAGGGTGTCTGTCACCGGGGAGCTGTTTTTT.

The rearrangement joins TRBV19 to TRBJ2-7; 7 nucleotides line up with TRBD2. Germline V lookup: CDR1 LNHDA, CDR2 SQIVND (reference sequence). The junction had 7 bases not matched to a gene; V was cut back by 1 base and J by 4 bases. The CDR3 has 15 amino acids. This CDR3 is CASSIGRETAYEQYF. As DNA, the CDR3 is TGTGCCAGTAGTATAGGGCGGGAGACGGCTTACGAGCAGTACTTC.

This chain connects TRBV3-1 (or the pseudogene TRBV3-2) to TRBJ1-6; 8 bases map to TRBD1. CDR3 length equals 18 residues. J was trimmed by 4 bases and V by 2 bases; bases with no gene match: 10. CDR1 and CDR2 from the germline V gene are LGHDT and YNNKEL (reference sequence). The CDR3 spells CASSQKLGQGQYNSPLHF. CDR3 nucleotides: TGTGCCAGCAGCCAAAAGTTAGGACAGGGCCAGTATAATTCACCCCTCCACTTT.

This clone was recorded only once. The CDR3 reads CASSFSETKNIQYF. CDR3 bases: TGTGCCAGCAGTTTTTCAGAGACCAAAAACATTCAGTACTTC. The chain links TRBV28 to TRBJ2-4; no clear D. The V and J ends lost 3 bases and 2 bases respectively, with 8 bases between them. CDR3 length equals 14 residues. Germline CDR1 and CDR2: MDHEN and SYDVKM.

J is TRBJ1-5 and V is TRBV24-1; no clear D. This CDR3 region has 13 residues. V gave up 0 bases and J gave up 8 bases, with 7 bases separating them. Germline V gene sequence: CDR1 KGHDR, CDR2 SFDVKD. The CDR3 nucleotides read TGTGCCACCAGTGATTTGTTGGGTGAGCCCCAGCATTTT. This sequence encodes CATSDLLGEPQHF.

This sequence joins TRBV11-2 and TRBJ2-7; 8 bases fit TRBD2. Trimming cost V 1 base and J 7 bases; bases outside gene matches: 21. Germline CDR1 and CDR2: SGHAT and FQNNGV. The CDR3 totals 19 residues. The DNA for the CDR3 is TGTGCCAGCAGCTTAGGTCATCTAGCGGGCCACCAGAAAAAGTGGGAGCAGTACTTC. This sequence encodes CASSLGHLAGHQKKWEQYF.

The chain uses TRBV2 and TRBJ1-3, with TRBD1 matching over 7 bases. In germline, CDR1 is SNHLY, CDR2 FYNNEI. This CDR3 is 15 amino acids long. J lost 0 bases, V lost 6 bases, and 5 bases had no gene match. DNA for the CDR3: TGTGCCAGCAGAAAGGGACAGCTCTCTGGAAACACCATATATTTT. This encodes CASRKGQLSGNTIYF.

This sequence joins TRBV28 and TRBJ1-4, with no clear D. The CDR3 is 14 residues long. Trimming cost V 3 bases and J 3 bases, with 8 bases left between them. The germline V gene has CDR1 MDHEN and CDR2 SYDVKM. CDR3 amino acids: CASSFRVSNEKLFF. The CDR3 DNA sequence: TGTGCCAGCAGTTTTAGGGTGTCTAATGAAAAACTGTTTTTT.

The rearrangement uses TRBV7-2 and TRBJ2-5; D ambiguous. The germline V gene encodes CDR1 SGHTA and CDR2 FQGNSA. With 2 bases removed from V and 4 bases from J, the gap between germline ends came to 11 bases. The CDR3 runs to 14 residues. CDR3 loop: CASSLRSLGETQYF. Here the CDR3 DNA reads TGTGCCAGCAGCTTACGGTCCCTGGGAGAGACCCAGTACTTC.

The rearrangement joins TRBV28 to TRBJ2-1, with D perhaps given as TRBD1 or TRBD2 (5 bases each). Trimming removed 3 bases from V and 15 bases from J, with 18 bases in between. The CDR3 is 13 amino acids. Germline values: CDR1 MDHEN, CDR2 SYDVKM. Here the CDR3 DNA reads TGTGCCAGCAGTTTGGCAGGGACGAGCCGGAGGTTCTTC. Encoded protein: CASSLAGTSRRFF.

The rearrangement links TRBV28 to TRBJ2-7; D unclear. V lost 1 base and J lost 2, with 15 bases in between. The germline gives CDR1 MDHEN, CDR2 SYDVKM. The CDR3 loop spans 16 amino acids. The chain's CDR3 is CASSLSPVGWAYEQYF. As DNA, the CDR3 is TGTGCCAGCAGTTTATCCCCGGTTGGCTGGGCCTACGAGCAGTACTTC.

This clone occurred once. The chain couples TRBV7-9 to TRBJ2-4; TRBD2 matches 13 bases. Germline trimming cut 2 bases from V and 8 bases from J; bases unmatched to any gene: 12. The CDR3 extends over 18 amino acids. Germline V CDR1 and CDR2: SEHNR, FQNEAQ (reference sequence). CDR3 coding DNA: TGTGCCAGCAGCTTATTGCCTCGGACTAGCGGGAGTTGGGACATTCAGTACTTC. Its translation: CASSLLPRTSGSWDIQYF.

The CDR3 coding sequence is TGTGCCAGTAGTGGCAACCTTTTCGACTATGGCTACACCTTC. Translating it yields CASSGNLFDYGYTF. The chain employs TRBV19 and TRBJ1-2; no definite D call. V lost 5 bases, J lost 3 bases, and 13 bases lay in between. This CDR3 region has 14 residues. Looked up from germline, CDR1 is LNHDA and CDR2 is SQIVND (reference sequence).

The V call is TRBV2, the J call TRBJ2-1, with D uncertain. Between the trimmed V and J ends, which lost 8 bases and 0 bases, there was a span of 8 bases. The length of the CDR3 is 13 residues. From germline, CDR1 is SNHLY and CDR2 FYNNEI. This chain's CDR3 is CASQVSSYNEQFF. In DNA form, the CDR3 reads TGTGCCAGCCAAGTCAGCTCCTACAATGAGCAGTTCTTC.